The next 31 T cell receptor beta chains were all read from a single sample in a study of blood T cell repertoires in COVID-19. The method was immunoSEQ multiplex PCR; TCRdb's version includes in-frame clones alone and lacks a portion of them. The sample lists about 200,000 clones, roughly 86% seen once, with 1.5% to 2% in the top ten. Sequenced input: peripheral blood. Receptors were obtained from a man between 18 and 35 years old with active or convalescent COVID-19.

This sequence joins TRBV24-1 and TRBJ2-1; TRBD2 aligns across 10 bases. CDR1 and CDR2 from the germline V gene are KGHDR and SFDVKD. The CDR3 has 19 residues. With V trimmed by 4 bases and J by 0 bases, 11 bases remained unmatched. CDR3 nucleotides: TGTGCCACCAGTGACACCGGGACTAGCGCCCGAAGCTCCTACAATGAGCAGTTCTTC. This gives the protein CATSDTGTSARSSYNEQFF.

The sample holds a few counts of this clone. The chain uses TRBV5-6 and TRBJ1-2; no firm D call. CDR1 and CDR2 (germline): SGHDT, YYEEEE. V lost 2 bases and J lost 8, with 7 bases in between. CDR3 size: 11 residues. CDR3 sequence: CASSFRFGYTF. The CDR3 region has the DNA TGTGCCAGCAGCTTCCGTTTCGGCTACACCTTC.

V and J are TRBV6-1 and TRBJ1-2, with D perhaps TRBD1 (6 bases). CDR3 length: 16 residues. V was trimmed by 3 bases and J by 7 bases, leaving 21 bases between them. In germline, CDR1 is MNHNS, CDR2 SASEGT. The CDR3 region has the DNA TGTGCCAGCAGTGATCAAAAACAGGGTTTTTGGTTTGGCTACACCTTC. This gives the protein CASSDQKQGFWFGYTF.

The V and J genes are TRBV7-9 and TRBJ1-3, with TRBD1 identical over 7 bases. V trimming: 7 bases; J trimming: 3 bases; junction bases outside the gene matches: 6. Germline V lookup: CDR1 SEHNR, CDR2 FQNEAQ (reference sequence). The CDR3 has 14 amino acids. CDR3 DNA sequence: TGTGCCAGCACCAAGAACAGGGGTGGAAACACCATATATTTT. Its protein product is CASTKNRGGNTIYF.

This chain links TRBV7-6 with TRBJ2-2; D is uncertain. The ends were cut back, 0 bases at V and 2 bases at J, with 10 bases in the middle. This CDR3 has 16 residues. Germline V gene lookup returns CDR1 SGHVS and CDR2 FNYEAQ. CDR3 in DNA: TGTGCCAGCAGCTTAGCTTATGGCAGTAACACCGGGGAGCTGTTTTTT. Its protein is CASSLAYGSNTGELFF.

The V call is TRBV18, the J call TRBJ2-2; 7 nucleotides align to TRBD2. Germline V gene data show CDR1 as KGHSH and CDR2 as LQKENI. With 2 bases clipped from V and 6 bases from J, the junction kept 9 bases outside the gene matches. The CDR3 totals 16 residues. The CDR3 DNA reads as TGTGCCAGCTCACCAGTACGGACTAGAATGGCCGGGGAGCTGTTTTTT. This gives the protein CASSPVRTRMAGELFF.

The CDR3 DNA reads as TGTGCCAGCAGTTTAGGACAGGGGGTTTTGAACACTGAAGCTTTCTTT. This translates into CASSLGQGVLNTEAFF. The V call is TRBV28, the J call TRBJ1-1, with 10 bases lining up with TRBD1. The V and J ends lost 2 bases and 0 bases, in that order; junction bases with no gene match: 3. This CDR3 region has 16 residues. Germline V CDR1 and CDR2: MDHEN, SYDVKM.

The chain uses TRBV6-1 and TRBJ1-5, with D perhaps TRBD1 (6 bases). The ends were cut back, 4 bases at V and 3 bases at J, with 19 bases in the middle. Germline CDR1 and CDR2: MNHNS and SASEGT. The CDR3 runs to 17 residues. CDR3 coding DNA: TGTGCCAGCAGTGGGTGGGGCTGGACAGCCGCCAATCAGCCCCAGCATTTT. Protein product: CASSGWGWTAANQPQHF.

The chain links TRBV7-8 to TRBJ2-2; D is possibly TRBD2 (6 bases). Germline V lookup: CDR1 SGHVS, CDR2 FQNEAQ. The CDR3 covers 16 residues. V lost 3 bases to trimming and J lost 0 bases, with 11 bases between them. The CDR3 reads CASSLMSGSNTGELFF. The CDR3 DNA reads TGTGCCAGCAGCTTGATGAGCGGGTCGAACACCGGGGAGCTGTTTTTT. Together with reference TRBV7-8 and TRBJ2-2, the CDR3 gives the full variable domain: GAGVSQSPRYKVAKRGQDVALRCDPISGHVSLFWYQQALGQGPEFLTYFQNEAQLDKSGLPSDRFFAERPEGSVSTLKIQRTQQEDSAVYLCASSLMSGSNTGELFFGEGSRLTVL.

The V gene is TRBV5-6, the J gene TRBJ1-3, with D tentatively TRBD1 (6 bases). Trimming removed 3 bases at V and 1 base at J, with 11 bases between. This CDR3 has 15 amino acids. Germline V gives CDR1 SGHDT, CDR2 YYEEEE. As DNA, the CDR3 is TGTGCCAGCAGCTCAAACACAGGGTCTGGAAACACCATATATTTT. Translating gives CASSSNTGSGNTIYF.

This clone has only one observation. The chain is built from TRBV6-5 and TRBJ1-2; D might be TRBD1 (6 bases). This CDR3 spans 14 amino acids. V lost 7 bases and J lost 2, with 14 bases in between. Germline CDR1 MNHEY, CDR2 SVGAGI. In DNA form, the CDR3 reads TGTGCCAGCACACCAGGGGCATTAAACTATGGCTACACCTTC. Its protein is CASTPGALNYGYTF.

To note about this clone: The identical CDR3 is also encoded by other nucleotide sequences in the sample. J is TRBJ1-5 and V is TRBV30; 7 bases match TRBD1. CDR3 size: 13 residues. The V gene's germline CDR1 is GTSNPN and CDR2 SVGIG (reference sequence). Germline trimming cut 1 base from V and 4 bases from J; bases unmatched to any gene: 1. The CDR3 sequence is CAWSAGGNQPQHF. CDR3 coding DNA: TGTGCCTGGAGTGCAGGGGGGAATCAGCCCCAGCATTTT.

The V gene is TRBV5-1, the J gene TRBJ2-1, with 8 bases identical to TRBD2. Germline assignment: CDR1 SGHRS and CDR2 YFSETQ. V gave up 1 base and J gave up 5 bases; unmatched junction bases: 5. This CDR3 is 15 amino acids long. The CDR3 bases are TGCGCCAGCAGCTTGCTCGGACTAGCAGACAATGAGCAGTTCTTC. It yields the protein CASSLLGLADNEQFF.

J is TRBJ1-4 and V is TRBV5-1, with 8 bases matching TRBD1. The CDR3 length is 13 residues. Germline V gene data show CDR1 as SGHRS and CDR2 as YFSETQ. V was pared by 0 bases and J by 8 bases, with 0 bases of the junction left unmatched. The CDR3 is CASSLDRGEKLFF. For the CDR3, the DNA is TGCGCCAGCAGCTTGGACAGGGGGGAAAAACTGTTTTTT. Looking up the rest from reference TRBV5-1 and TRBJ1-4 gives the full variable domain: KAGVTQTPRYLIKTRGQQVTLSCSPISGHRSVSWYQQTPGQGLQFLFEYFSETQRNKGNFPGRFSGRQFSNSRSEMNVSTLELGDSALYLCASSLDRGEKLFFGSGTQLSVL.

In this sample, this clone turned up a few times. This chain connects TRBV6-5 to TRBJ1-2; 11 positions agree with TRBD1. This CDR3 spans 15 amino acids. Germline V gene data show CDR1 as MNHEY and CDR2 as SVGAGI. V trimming: 5 bases; J trimming: 7 bases; junction bases outside the gene matches: 9. This chain's CDR3 is CASSNPGTGGRGYTF. For the CDR3, the DNA is TGTGCCAGCAGTAACCCAGGGACAGGGGGTCGTGGCTACACCTTC.

V usage is TRBV30 and J usage is TRBJ1-2; no firm D call. The ends were cut back, 0 bases at V and 8 bases at J, with 10 bases in the middle. This CDR3 has 12 amino acids. Germline V lookup: CDR1 GTSNPN, CDR2 SVGIG (reference sequence). CDR3 sequence: CAWSVYREGYTF. The CDR3, as DNA: TGTGCCTGGAGTGTTTACAGAGAGGGCTACACCTTC. The whole variable domain, filled in from reference TRBV30 and TRBJ1-2, reads SQTIHQWPATLVQPVGSPLSLECTVEGTSNPNLYWYRQAAGRGLQLLFYSVGIGQISSEVPQNLSASRPQDRQFILSSKKLLLSDSGFYLCAWSVYREGYTFGSGTRLTVV.

This chain joins TRBV30 and TRBJ1-1; a weak D match, TRBD1 (5 bases). Trimming stripped 1 base from V and 0 bases from J, with 12 bases between. The CDR3 is 15 residues long. Germline assignment: CDR1 GTSNPN and CDR2 SVGIG (reference sequence). The CDR3 DNA reads as TGTGCCTGGAGTGCGGGACTCTACATGAACACTGAAGCTTTCTTT. Protein: CAWSAGLYMNTEAFF.

The chain carries TRBV5-4 and TRBJ2-1; a possible D gene is TRBD2 (5 bases). Per the germline V gene, CDR1 is SGHNT and CDR2 is YYREEE (reference sequence). The CDR3 runs to 15 residues. V was cut by 0 bases and J by 0 bases, with 7 bases left in between. The CDR3 bases are TGTGCCAGCAGCTTGGCTAGCTCCTCCTACAATGAGCAGTTCTTC. This translates into CASSLASSSYNEQFF. Using reference TRBV5-4 and TRBJ2-1 for the parts outside the CDR3, the full variable domain is ETGVTQSPTHLIKTRGQQVTLRCSSQSGHNTVSWYQQALGQGPQFIFQYYREEENGRGNFPPRFSGLQFPNYSSELNVNALELDDSALYLCASSLASSSYNEQFFGPGTRLTVL.

This clone was seen only a few times. CDR3 sequence: CASSNRQGARDTIYF. CDR3 coding DNA: TGTGCCAGCAGCAACCGACAGGGGGCGAGGGACACCATATATTTT. The V and J genes are TRBV5-6 and TRBJ1-3; TRBD1 matches 10 bases. This CDR3 has 15 residues. V shed 4 bases, J shed 8 bases, and the junction held 9 bases outside the gene matches. Germline lookup yields CDR1 SGHDT and CDR2 YYEEEE.

This clone was seen a few times. CDR3: CASSEEQSEVHTIYF. Here the CDR3 DNA reads TGTGCCAGCAGTGAAGAGCAGTCGGAGGTTCACACCATATATTTT. The rearrangement uses TRBV2 and TRBJ1-3, with D unclear. Germline CDR1 and CDR2: SNHLY and FYNNEI. Trimming pared 1 base from V and 8 bases from J, leaving 15 bases between. This CDR3 has 15 amino acids.

This rearrangement joins TRBV18 to TRBJ1-1; TRBD1 agrees at 10 bases. Trimming removed 3 bases from V and 4 bases from J; junction bases left unmatched: 5. Germline CDR1 and CDR2: KGHSH and LQKENI. The CDR3 has 15 residues. This chain's CDR3 is CASSPTGGVGTEAFF. CDR3 DNA sequence: TGTGCCAGCTCACCGACAGGGGGCGTGGGCACTGAAGCTTTCTTT.

The chain carries TRBV19 and TRBJ1-1; D may be TRBD1 (6 bases). V was shortened by 5 bases and J by 3 bases, with 10 bases between the two germline ends. The CDR3 consists of 13 residues. Germline V gives CDR1 LNHDA, CDR2 SQIVND (reference sequence). The CDR3 DNA is TGTGCCAGTAGTTTGACAGGAGACACTGAAGCTTTCTTT. Its translation is CASSLTGDTEAFF.

The chain carries TRBV10-2 and TRBJ2-4; 10 nucleotides match TRBD2. CDR1 WSHSY and CDR2 SAAADI come from the germline V gene. The V segment lost 0 bases and the J segment 0 bases; nucleotides outside the gene matches: 5. This CDR3 has 18 amino acids. CDR3 protein: CASSESGAGGVAKNIQYF. CDR3 coding DNA: TGCGCCAGCAGTGAGTCAGGAGCGGGGGGGGTAGCCAAAAACATTCAGTACTTC.

The V call is TRBV7-2, the J call TRBJ1-2; D call uncertain. Deletions cut 5 bases from V and 2 bases from J, with 15 bases between. The CDR3 runs 15 residues. Germline loops: CDR1 SGHTA, CDR2 FQGNSA. CDR3 DNA sequence: TGTGCCAGCAGCCCCGTCGGTAACGCAAACTATGGCTACACCTTC. It codes for CASSPVGNANYGYTF.

This sequence joins TRBV7-3 and TRBJ2-7, with D perhaps matching TRBD1 (5 bases). Germline V gene lookup returns CDR1 SGHTA and CDR2 FQGTGA. The CDR3 has 13 amino acids. The germline V and J ends were trimmed by 0 bases and 3 bases, with 6 bases remaining between them. In nucleotides, the CDR3 is TGTGCCAGCAGCTTAACAGACAGCTACGAGCAGTACTTC. Its translation is CASSLTDSYEQYF.

The rearrangement links TRBV11-2 to TRBJ1-2; D gene uncertain. The V and J ends lost 1 base and 1 base respectively, with 10 bases between them. Germline V gives CDR1 SGHAT, CDR2 FQNNGV. The CDR3 runs 15 residues. The CDR3 region is CASSLVRRGNYGYTF. The CDR3, as DNA: TGTGCCAGCAGCTTAGTGCGCAGAGGTAACTATGGCTACACCTTC.

This clone was detected only once. The chain joins TRBV6-2 or TRBV6-3 to TRBJ2-5; D may correspond to TRBD1 or TRBD2 (9 bases each). CDR1 and CDR2 (germline): MNHEY, SVGEGT. The CDR3 covers 18 residues. Between the trimmed V and J ends, which lost 6 bases and 2 bases, there was a span of 25 bases. CDR3 in amino acids: CASSGGQGSSGTQETQYF. For the CDR3, the DNA is TGTGCCAGCAGCGGGGGACAGGGATCTAGCGGGACTCAAGAGACCCAGTACTTC.

This clone was seen only once. The J gene is TRBJ2-3, the V gene TRBV19; 16 bases agree with TRBD2. Germline CDR1 and CDR2: LNHDA and SQIVND (reference sequence). CDR3 length: 18 residues. The ends lost 9 bases at V and 2 bases at J; junction bases unmatched: 11. Here the CDR3 reads CASRTGTSGREDTDTQYF. CDR3 nucleotides: TGTGCCAGCCGGACCGGGACTAGCGGGAGGGAAGACACAGATACGCAGTATTTT.

The chain joins TRBV5-6 to TRBJ2-3; 7 bases line up with TRBD2. CDR1 is SGHDT and CDR2 is YYEEEE in the germline V gene. This CDR3 has 13 residues. V shed 7 bases and J 2 bases; nucleotides not matched to a gene: 4. CDR3: CASGRGDTDTQYF. In nucleotides, the CDR3 is TGTGCCAGCGGTCGGGGGGACACAGATACGCAGTATTTT.

The chain joins TRBV11-2 to TRBJ2-5; 9 bases are shared with TRBD1. Unmatched junction bases numbered 6, after V lost 1 base and J lost 0 bases. The CDR3 consists of 17 residues. The V gene's germline CDR1 is SGHAT and CDR2 FQNNGV. The CDR3, as DNA: TGTGCCAGCAGCTTAGTTTTGACAGGGGGATACCAAGAGACCCAGTACTTC. Translation gives CASSLVLTGGYQETQYF. The full variable domain, completed using reference TRBV11-2 and TRBJ2-5, is EAGVAQSPRYKIIEKRQSVAFWCNPISGHATLYWYQQILGQGPKLLIQFQNNGVVDDSQLPKDRFSAERLKGVDSTLKIQPAKLEDSAVYLCASSLVLTGGYQETQYFGPGTRLLVL.

The V call is TRBV27, the J call TRBJ2-3; D unclear. Germline V gives CDR1 MNHEY, CDR2 SMNVEV (reference sequence). V lost 5 bases and J 5 bases, leaving 11 bases between the germline ends. The CDR3 loop spans 13 amino acids. The CDR3 loop is CASSNTRKDTQYF. The CDR3 nucleotides read TGTGCCAGCAGTAACACCCGAAAAGATACGCAGTATTTT.